This is a list of T cell receptor beta chains from one sample in a study of T cells in Graves' hyperthyroidism and ophthalmopathy. MiXCR was run by TCRdb on the multiplex PCR reads, yielding one entry per CDR3 protein. Found here are around 700,000 distinct CDR3 sequences, around 20% of them singletons; the top ten hold 16%. Sequenced sample: blood. The receptors derive from a woman between 50 and 59 years old with Graves' hyperthyroidism that later progressed to Graves' ophthalmopathy. The CDR3 runs from the conserved cysteine through the conserved F or W. The D gene is left open where the match is weak. Expanded clones get a size class; other rows say once, few or many, or leave the size out.

TRBJ1-2 many - TRBV27 TGTGCCAGCAGTTTCCGGGAGGTAGCTAACTATGGCTACACCTTC CASSFREVANYGYTF
TRBJ2-7 many TRBD2 TRBV2 TGTGCCAGCAGTGAACGACTAGCTTACTACGAGCAGTACTTC CASSERLAYYEQYF
TRBJ1-1 - - TRBV7-3 TGTGCCAGCAGCACCGGGACAAGAAGTGAAGCTTTCTTT CASSTGTRSEAFF
TRBJ1-5 many - TRBV12-5 TGTGCTAGTGGTTTGGTGAGGGAAGGTGGCAATCAGCCCCAGCATTTT CASGLVREGGNQPQHF
TRBJ1-6 few TRBD1 TRBV12-3/TRBV12-4 TGTGCCAGCAGTCCAAGAGTGGACAGGGCAGCACCCCTCCACTTT CASSPRVDRAAPLHF
TRBJ2-1 - TRBD2 TRBV3-1 TGTGCCAGCAGCCAAGTTTCGTCCTATGGCGGGGGTGTCTCCTACAATGAGCAGTTCTTC CASSQVSSYGGGVSYNEQFF
TRBJ1-3 - TRBD1 TRBV7-2 TGTGCCAGCCGCGAGGGGGCAATCTCTGGAAACACCATATATTTT CASREGAISGNTIYF
TRBJ2-1 few - TRBV29-1 TGCAGCGTTGGAACGGGACACCTTTTGGATGAGCAGTTCTTC CSVGTGHLLDEQFF
TRBJ1-2 many - TRBV6-1 TGTGCCAGCAGTTACAAGGACGGCTATGGTAGCTACACCTTC CASSYKDGYGSYTF
TRBJ2-3 few - TRBV28 TGTGCCAGCAGACTGACAGGAATAAGTTCAGATACGCAGTATTTT CASRLTGISSDTQYF
TRBJ2-5 many - TRBV3-1 TGTGCCAGCAGCCCCAGGGGCACGGTCGGGGGAGAGACCCAGTACTTC CASSPRGTVGGETQYF
TRBJ1-1 many - TRBV20-1 TGCAGTGCCCCGTCCGTGCGCACGTTGAACACTGAAGCTTTCTTT CSAPSVRTLNTEAFF
TRBJ1-2 - - TRBV2 TGTGCCAGGGGCCGGAACAGCGTCCCCAACTATGGCTACACCTTC CARGRNSVPNYGYTF
TRBJ2-5 many - TRBV6-1 TGTGCCAGCTCTAGGGGGTTGGAGACCCAGTACTTC CASSRGLETQYF
TRBJ2-7 few - TRBV3-1 TGTGCCAGCAGCCAAGGTACTAGAAGGGACTACGAGCAGTACTTC CASSQGTRRDYEQYF
TRBJ2-7 many - TRBV11-3 TGTGCCAGCAGCTTAGATGGACGGAGATACGAGCAGTACTTC CASSLDGRRYEQYF
TRBJ2-1 few - TRBV29-1 TGCAGCGTTGATCCCGGACGAGGTGGGCAGTTCTTC CSVDPGRGGQFF
TRBJ2-7 - TRBD1 TRBV29-1 TGCAGCGTGGGACAGGGCGACGAGCAGTACTTC CSVGQGDEQYF
TRBJ2-1 many TRBD2 TRBV20-1 TGCAGTGCTAGGGAAGGGACTAGCGGGTGGAGCTCCTACAATGAGCAGTTCTTC CSAREGTSGWSSYNEQFF
TRBJ2-2 many - TRBV30 TGTGCCTGGAGTCCGACTCCTACCCACACCGGGGAGCTGTTTTTT CAWSPTPTHTGELFF
TRBJ2-7 many TRBD1 TRBV9 TGTGCCAGCAGCGTAGCCGGGAGACAGGGGGACGAGCAGTACTTC CASSVAGRQGDEQYF
TRBJ2-7 many - TRBV10-1 TGCGCCAGCAGTGAACAGGTTGAAGACGAGCAGTACTTC CASSEQVEDEQYF
TRBJ2-7 many TRBD1 TRBV3-1 TGTGCCAGCAGCCAAGATGGGACAGGGGGCCGCGAGCAGTACTTC CASSQDGTGGREQYF
TRBJ1-4 - TRBD1 TRBV7-9 TGTGCCAGCAGCCCTGGGACAGGGGGCTCTAATGAAAAACTGTTTTTT CASSPGTGGSNEKLFF
TRBJ1-5 - - TRBV19 TGTGCCAGTAGATCAGGAGGTAATCAGCCCCAGCATTTT CASRSGGNQPQHF
TRBJ1-2 many - TRBV6-5 TGTGCCAGCAGTTACCGGACAGACTATGGCTACACCTTC CASSYRTDYGYTF
TRBJ2-3 - - TRBV7-9 TGTGCCAGCAGCCCCCGGACAAGGTTCTCAGATACGCAGTATTTT CASSPRTRFSDTQYF
TRBJ1-2 many - TRBV28 TGTGCCAGCAGCAAGATCGACTATGGCTACACCTTC CASSKIDYGYTF
TRBJ2-5 - TRBD1 TRBV5-1 TGCGCCAGCAGCCCCGTGCGACAGGGGGCTGAGACCCAGTACTTC CASSPVRQGAETQYF
TRBJ1-1 few - TRBV5-5 TGTGCCAGCAGCTTCCAGGCCTCGAACACTGAAGCTTTCTTT CASSFQASNTEAFF
TRBJ2-2 - TRBD2 TRBV5-1 TGCGCCAGCAGCGCGGGGGGCGAGAACACCGGGGAGCTGTTTTTT CASSAGGENTGELFF
TRBJ1-5 - - TRBV12-3/TRBV12-4 TGTGCCAGCAGCCCTGGGCCCCGAGGGCCTAGCAATCAGCCCCAGCATTTT CASSPGPRGPSNQPQHF
TRBJ1-3 few - TRBV20-1 TGCAGTGCTAGGAAGGACAGACTCATTAACTCTGGAAACACCATATATTTT CSARKDRLINSGNTIYF
TRBJ1-1 many - TRBV15 TGTGCCACCAGCAGAGATCCCCAGGGGTACACTGAAGCTTTCTTT CATSRDPQGYTEAFF
TRBJ1-3 - - TRBV9 TGTGCCAGCAGCGTAGGGGCAGGGGTCTACGAATTCTTCTCTGGAAACACCATATATTTT CASSVGAGVYEFFSGNTIYF
TRBJ2-3 - - TRBV5-1 TGCGCCAGCAGCCTCTTGACACGCACAGATACGCAGTATTTT CASSLLTRTDTQYF
TRBJ2-3 few - TRBV27 TGTGCCAGCAGTCTCTGGACCCCTTCCACAGATACGCAGTATTTT CASSLWTPSTDTQYF
TRBJ1-2 - - TRBV15 TGTGCCACCAGCAGAGTAGGGTATGGCTACACCTTC CATSRVGYGYTF
TRBJ1-1 - - TRBV27 TGTGCCAGCAGTTCGACCGTAACGAACACTGAAGCTTTCTTT CASSSTVTNTEAFF
TRBJ2-3 - - TRBV4-2 TGTGCCAGCAGCCAACTCGAGGGGCCTAGCACAGATACGCAGTATTTT CASSQLEGPSTDTQYF
TRBJ1-6 few TRBD1 TRBV20-1 TGCAGTGCAGGGGACAGGCACCTCCCTTATAATTCACCCCTCCACTTT CSAGDRHLPYNSPLHF
TRBJ2-3 many TRBD1 TRBV5-5 TGTGCCAGCAGCTCGGACAGGACTAGCACAGATACGCAGTATTTT CASSSDRTSTDTQYF
TRBJ2-5 many - TRBV6-6 TGTGCCAGCAGTTACCGGGACACCCAAGAGACCCAGTACTTC CASSYRDTQETQYF
TRBJ2-3 many TRBD2 TRBV7-8 TGTGCCAGCAGCTTAGCGGGGACTAGCGGGGGGGCAGATACGCAGTATTTT CASSLAGTSGGADTQYF
TRBJ1-1 many - TRBV18 TGTGCCAGCTCACCGCCCTCACGGATGAACACTGAAGCTTTCTTT CASSPPSRMNTEAFF
TRBJ1-5 many - TRBV7-8 TGTGCCAGCAGCCGCCTTTCTAAAGGTCAGCCCCAGCATTTT CASSRLSKGQPQHF
TRBJ2-1 - TRBD1 TRBV2 TGTGCCAGCCTGGACAGGGGGCCGGTTGAGCAGTTCTTC CASLDRGPVEQFF
TRBJ2-1 - - TRBV24-1 TGTGCCACCGGGCAGTACAATTACAATGAGCAGTTCTTC CATGQYNYNEQFF
TRBJ2-1 - - TRBV20-1 TGCAGTGCTAGAATTATACTCCACAATGAGCAGTTCTTC CSARIILHNEQFF
TRBJ2-2 - - TRBV19 TGTGCCAGTAGCCCCCAGGTGGGGCAGGACGGGGAGCTGTTTTTT CASSPQVGQDGELFF
TRBJ1-1 few - TRBV19 TGTGCCAGTAGTTCGGCCCGGGAGGGGCTTACGAACACTGAAGCTTTCTTT CASSSAREGLTNTEAFF
TRBJ2-5 many TRBD1 TRBV20-1 TGCAGTGCTACAGGGACAGCTCAAGAGACCCAGTACTTC CSATGTAQETQYF
TRBJ2-1 many - TRBV30 TGTGCCTGGAGTGTACAGGCCGCCTACAATGAGCAGTTCTTC CAWSVQAAYNEQFF
TRBJ1-5 few TRBD1 TRBV20-1 TGCAGTGCTAGGACAGGGGGCTGGAATCAGCCCCAGCATTTT CSARTGGWNQPQHF
TRBJ1-2 - - TRBV20-1 TGCAGTGCTAGAGATGGACGGGGACGGGGCCACTATGGCTACACCTTC CSARDGRGRGHYGYTF